A single sample gave rise to the 8 T cell receptor beta chains below, sequenced in a study of T cell repertoires in cytomegalovirus infection (dated by TCRdb to about 2019). The treatment or condition label of this sample denotes: in vitro stimulation with specific CMV peptide epitopes to enrich CMV-specific T cells. These receptors have no known antigen. This sample was sequenced with an Illumina HiSeq 1500. TCRdb trimmed public reads at Q25 via fastp, called clones via MiXCR and kept in-frame beta chains. When rows share a CDR3 protein, they turn into one entry using the most common DNA and genes. The sample table records about 570,000 distinct CDR3 sequences; around 40% of these occur just once. 48% of the sample is held by the ten biggest clonotypes. The sequences come from cultured PBMCs, collected from culture after CMV antigen stimulation. These receptors were collected from a human donor in good health (CMV status not recorded). Some clones in this sample may be carry-over from other donors' samples.

This clonotype was counted a few times. V gene TRBV12-3 or TRBV12-4 combines with J gene TRBJ2-4; D is undetermined. Between the trimmed V and J ends, which lost 5 bases and 11 bases, there was a span of 22 bases. The CDR3 is 15 residues long. The CDR3 loop is CASSPDAAPRGVQYF. For the CDR3, the DNA is TGTGCCAGCAGTCCGGATGCGGCACCTAGAGGAGTTCAGTACTTC.

This clonotype was seen repeatedly, ten times or more. The V gene is TRBV7-2, the J gene TRBJ1-1, with TRBD1 as a possible D gene (5 bases). CDR1 and CDR2 (germline): SGHTA, FQGNSA. Trimming stripped 2 bases from V and 3 bases from J, with 10 bases between. The CDR3 is 14 amino acids. In DNA form, the CDR3 reads TGTGCCAGCAGCTTACAGGGACCATACACTGAAGCTTTCTTT. Translation gives CASSLQGPYTEAFF.

This clonotype was detected a few times. For the CDR3, the DNA is TGTGCCAGCAGCTTAACGGGCGGGATAAATCAGCCCCAGCATTTT. Translated, it gives CASSLTGGINQPQHF. This chain connects TRBV7-8 to TRBJ1-5; D not certain. The CDR3 runs 15 residues. CDR1 and CDR2 from the germline V gene are SGHVS and FQNEAQ. V lost 2 bases to trimming and J lost 4 bases, with 12 bases between them.

The V gene is TRBV11-2, the J gene TRBJ1-6; D is unresolved. V was clipped by 1 base and J by 9 bases, with 10 bases between them. Looked up from germline, CDR1 is SGHAT and CDR2 is FQNNGV. The CDR3 runs to 14 residues. The CDR3 here is CASSLGAAFSPLHF. DNA for the CDR3: TGTGCCAGCAGCTTAGGGGCAGCTTTTTCACCCCTCCACTTT.

In its sample, this clonotype was seen a few times. This chain joins TRBV7-6 and TRBJ2-2; 11 nucleotides line up with TRBD2. This CDR3 is built from 16 residues. Per germline, CDR1 SGHVS and CDR2 FNYEAQ. The ends lost 1 base at V and 4 bases at J; junction bases unmatched: 2. CDR3 sequence: CASSLVLAGGTGELFF. CDR3 nucleotide sequence: TGTGCCAGCAGCTTAGTCCTAGCGGGAGGCACCGGGGAGCTGTTTTTT.

This clonotype has just a few counts. The chain links TRBV6-5 to TRBJ2-6, with D possibly being TRBD1 or TRBD2 (5 bases each). The V end lost 2 bases, the J end lost 1 base, and 15 bases lay between the germline ends. The CDR3 totals 18 residues. Per germline, CDR1 MNHEY and CDR2 SVGAGI. In nucleotides, the CDR3 is TGTGCCAGCAGTTACAAGGGGCTAGCACCGTCTGGGGCCAACGTCCTGACTTTC. Translation gives CASSYKGLAPSGANVLTF.

This clonotype was counted at least ten times. The CDR3 is CASSLAGRASYNEQFF. The CDR3 DNA follows: TGTGCCAGCAGCTTAGCGGGACGGGCCTCCTACAATGAGCAGTTCTTC. This chain connects TRBV7-2 to TRBJ2-1; either TRBD1 or TRBD2 may fit D (5 bases each). Germline V CDR1 and CDR2: SGHTA, FQGNSA. Trimming removed 0 bases at V and 0 bases at J, with 9 bases between. This CDR3 comprises 16 residues.

The chain links TRBV19 to TRBJ2-3; D perhaps matches TRBD2 (6 bases). CDR1 and CDR2 (germline): LNHDA, SQIVND (reference sequence). V lost 1 base and J lost 2, with 10 bases in between. The CDR3 totals 15 residues. The DNA of the CDR3 is TGTGCCAGTAGTATAGGGACTATATCCACAGATACGCAGTATTTT. It codes for CASSIGTISTDTQYF.